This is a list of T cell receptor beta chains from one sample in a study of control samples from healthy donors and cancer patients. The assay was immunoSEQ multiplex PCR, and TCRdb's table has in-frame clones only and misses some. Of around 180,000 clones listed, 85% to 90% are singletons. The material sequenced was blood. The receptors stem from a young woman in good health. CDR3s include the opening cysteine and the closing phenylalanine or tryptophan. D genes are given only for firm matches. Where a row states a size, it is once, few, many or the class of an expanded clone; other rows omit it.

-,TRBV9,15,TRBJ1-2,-,TGTGCCAGCAGCGTCGAGGATTCGGCTTTCTATGGCTACACCTTC,CASSVEDSAFYGYTF
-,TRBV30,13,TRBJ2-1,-,TGTGCCTGGAGTGGTTCGGGGTACAATGAGCAGTTCTTC,CAWSGSGYNEQFF
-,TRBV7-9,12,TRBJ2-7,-,TGTGCCGCCTCTCGCTCAGGCTACGAGCAGTACTTC,CAASRSGYEQYF
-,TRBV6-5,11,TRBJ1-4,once,TGTGCCAGCTTCGAAGGAGGAAAACTGTTTTTT,CASFEGGKLFF
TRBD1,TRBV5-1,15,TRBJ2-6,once,TGCGCCAGCAGCGACAGGGCCTCTGGGGCCAACGTCCTGACTTTC,CASSDRASGANVLTF
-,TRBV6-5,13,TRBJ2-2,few,TGTGCCAGCACCTCAAGCGTCACCGGGGAGCTGTTTTTT,CASTSSVTGELFF
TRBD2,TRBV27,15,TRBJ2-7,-,TGTGCCAGCAGTTTACGGGGACTAGACCCCTACGAGCAGTACTTC,CASSLRGLDPYEQYF
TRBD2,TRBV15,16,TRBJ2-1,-,TGTGCCACCAGCAGACGGAGCGGGGGGGCGTACAATGAGCAGTTCTTC,CATSRRSGGAYNEQFF
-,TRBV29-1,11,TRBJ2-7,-,TGCAGCGTTCTGGAGAGGGGAGGGCAGTACTTC,CSVLERGGQYF
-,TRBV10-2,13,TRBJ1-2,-,TGCGCCACCGGCCCGTTTAGTAACTATGGCTACACCTTC,CATGPFSNYGYTF
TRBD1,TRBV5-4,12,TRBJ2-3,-,TGTGCCAGCAGCTGGGACAGAGATACGCAGTATTTT,CASSWDRDTQYF
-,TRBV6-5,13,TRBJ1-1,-,TGTGCCAGCAGTTACTCAATTCAGACAGAAGCTTTCTTT,CASSYSIQTEAFF
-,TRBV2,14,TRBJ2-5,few,TGTGCCAGCAGTGAAGCGGCAGGGTGGGAGACCCAGTACTTC,CASSEAAGWETQYF
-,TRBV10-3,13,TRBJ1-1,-,TGTGCCATCAGTGAGCAGGGAGCAACTGAAGCTTTCTTT,CAISEQGATEAFF
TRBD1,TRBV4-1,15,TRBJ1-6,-,TGCGCCAGCAGCCTATTAGGGACAGGGGATTCACCCCTCCACTTT,CASSLLGTGDSPLHF
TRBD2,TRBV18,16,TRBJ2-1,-,TGTGCCAGCTCACCAGTTAGCGGGGGGTCCTACAATGAGCAGTTCTTC,CASSPVSGGSYNEQFF
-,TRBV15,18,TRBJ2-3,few,TGTGCCACCAGCAACGAGCCAGCCTGGCGGGCTGGGTCAGATACGCAGTATTTT,CATSNEPAWRAGSDTQYF
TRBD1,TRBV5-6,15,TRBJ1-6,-,TGTGCCAGCAGCTCATTAGACAGGGATAATTCACCCCTCCACTTT,CASSSLDRDNSPLHF
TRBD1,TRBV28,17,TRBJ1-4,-,TGTGCCAGCAGTTTTCCGGGGAGGGGGCCAACTAATGAAAAACTGTTTTTT,CASSFPGRGPTNEKLFF
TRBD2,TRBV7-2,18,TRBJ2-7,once,TGTGCCAGCAGCTTGCGATCTCTAGCGGGAGGGGATCACTACGAGCAGTACTTC,CASSLRSLAGGDHYEQYF
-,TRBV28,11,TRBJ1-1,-,TGTGCCAGCACCTCTACTAGAGAAGCTTTCTTT,CASTSTREAFF
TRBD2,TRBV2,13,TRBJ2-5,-,TGTGCCAGCAGGGGACTAGCGGGAGGAACCCAGTACTTC,CASRGLAGGTQYF
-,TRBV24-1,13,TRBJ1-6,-,TGTGCCACCAGTGAGGGGTCTGGTTCACCCCTCCACTTT,CATSEGSGSPLHF
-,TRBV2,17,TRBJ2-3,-,TGTGCCAGCCAGGAGAGAACCGGGACAAGTAAGGCAGATACGCAGTATTTT,CASQERTGTSKADTQYF
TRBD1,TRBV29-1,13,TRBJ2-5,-,TGCAGCGTTAGGGACAGGGGAGTTGAGACCCAGTACTTC,CSVRDRGVETQYF
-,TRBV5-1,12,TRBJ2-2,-,TGCGCCAGCAGCGGACGGGCCGGGGAGCTGTTTTTT,CASSGRAGELFF
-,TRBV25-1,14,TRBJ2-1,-,TGTGCCAGCAGTGCGTTGGAGGCCTCCAATGAGCAGTTCTTC,CASSALEASNEQFF
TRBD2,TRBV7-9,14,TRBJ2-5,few,TGTGCCAGCAGCAATACCGGGAGGCAAGAGACCCAGTACTTC,CASSNTGRQETQYF
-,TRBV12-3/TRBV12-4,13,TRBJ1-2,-,TGTGCCAGCAGTTCGGTCCAACAATATGGCTACACCTTC,CASSSVQQYGYTF
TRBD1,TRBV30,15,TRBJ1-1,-,TGTGCCTGGAGTAAGGCCGGGACAGGGTACACTGAAGCTTTCTTT,CAWSKAGTGYTEAFF
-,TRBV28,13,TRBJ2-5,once,TGTGCCAGCAGTCACAGGGACCAAGAGACCCAGTACTTC,CASSHRDQETQYF
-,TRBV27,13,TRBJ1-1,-,TGTGCCAGCAGTCCTCCCGGTTGGACTGAAGCTTTCTTT,CASSPPGWTEAFF
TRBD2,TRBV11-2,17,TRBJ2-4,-,TGTGCCAGCAGCTTACTAGCGGCCGGTTCGGCGGGAAACATTCAGTACTTC,CASSLLAAGSAGNIQYF
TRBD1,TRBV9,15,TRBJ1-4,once,TGTGCCAGCAGCCTAGAACTGGGGACAGCTGAAAAACTGTTTTTT,CASSLELGTAEKLFF
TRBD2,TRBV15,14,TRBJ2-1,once,TGTGCCACCCAGCGTAGCGGGATTAGAAATGAGCAGTTCTTC,CATQRSGIRNEQFF
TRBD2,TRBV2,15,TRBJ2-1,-,TGTGCCAGCAGTGAGCGGGGGGGCCCTACATATGAGCAGTTCTTC,CASSERGGPTYEQFF
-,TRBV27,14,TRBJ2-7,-,TGTGCCAGCAGTTTAAGAGGATTCGGCTACGAGCAGTACTTC,CASSLRGFGYEQYF
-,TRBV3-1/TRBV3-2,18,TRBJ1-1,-,TGTGCCAGCAGCAAGATTCCAAGATTCTCTGACGAGGACACTGAAGCTTTCTTT,CASSKIPRFSDEDTEAFF
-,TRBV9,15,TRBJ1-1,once,TGTGCCAGCAGCGTAGGGCAGGCCCTGAACACTGAAGCTTTCTTT,CASSVGQALNTEAFF
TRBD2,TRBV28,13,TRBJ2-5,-,TGTGCCAGCAGATTAGCGGGTGGAGAGACCCAGTACTTC,CASRLAGGETQYF
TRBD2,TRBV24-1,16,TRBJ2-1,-,TGTGCCACCAGTGATCGACTAGCGGCCAGGAACAATGAGCAGTTCTTC,CATSDRLAARNNEQFF
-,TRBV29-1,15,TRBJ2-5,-,TGCAGCGTTCAATTTACGGGACTCGGATTCGGGACCCAGTACTTC,CSVQFTGLGFGTQYF
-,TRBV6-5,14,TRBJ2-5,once,TGTGCCAGCAGTCGGACTTGGGAATCTGAGACCCAGTACTTC,CASSRTWESETQYF
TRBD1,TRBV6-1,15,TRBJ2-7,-,TGTGCCAGCAGTGAATCTACAGGGGGATTGAACGAGCAGTACTTC,CASSESTGGLNEQYF
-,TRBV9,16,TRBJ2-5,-,TGTGCCAGCAGCGTGGGCCAGGGGGGCACCCAAGAGACCCAGTACTTC,CASSVGQGGTQETQYF
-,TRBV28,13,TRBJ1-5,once,TGTGCCAGCAGCCCGACAGGCAATCAGCCCCAGCATTTT,CASSPTGNQPQHF
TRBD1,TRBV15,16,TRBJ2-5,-,TGTGCCACCAGCAGTACCGGGACAGGGGGCTGGGCGACCCAGTACTTC,CATSSTGTGGWATQYF